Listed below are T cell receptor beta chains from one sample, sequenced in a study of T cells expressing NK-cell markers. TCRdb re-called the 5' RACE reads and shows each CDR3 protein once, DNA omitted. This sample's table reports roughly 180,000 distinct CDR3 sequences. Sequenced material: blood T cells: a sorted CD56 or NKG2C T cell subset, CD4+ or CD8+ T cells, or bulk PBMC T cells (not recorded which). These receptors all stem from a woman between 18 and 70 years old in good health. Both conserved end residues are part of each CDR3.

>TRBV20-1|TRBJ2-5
CSAIRGPRETQYF
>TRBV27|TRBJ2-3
CASSLSSDTDTQYF
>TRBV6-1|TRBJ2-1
CASSQTGRTYNEQFF
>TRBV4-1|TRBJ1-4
CASSQLLGTDEKLFF
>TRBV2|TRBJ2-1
CASGATGRPYNEQFF
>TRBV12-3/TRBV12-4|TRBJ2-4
CASSRAGNIQYF
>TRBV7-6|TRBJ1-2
CASSLGPSGQGSHGYTF
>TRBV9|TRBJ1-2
CASSKRDASNYGYTF
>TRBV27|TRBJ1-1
CASSARGGLTEAFF
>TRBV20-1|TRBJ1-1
CSASGGQGQGMNTEAFF
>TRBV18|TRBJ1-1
CASSQQGAGNTEAFF
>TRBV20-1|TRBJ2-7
CSAADRGKVHEQYF
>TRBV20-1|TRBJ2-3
CSARTLSGASIDTQYF
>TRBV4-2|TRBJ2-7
CASRLRTGVSYEQYF
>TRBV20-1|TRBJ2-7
CSAGTGYEQYF
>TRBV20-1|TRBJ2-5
CSAYPLVQEQETQYF
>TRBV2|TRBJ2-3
CASSKEGGLNTDTQYF
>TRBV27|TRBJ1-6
CARIGPSSPLHF
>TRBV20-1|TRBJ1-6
CSAREGGGRPLHF
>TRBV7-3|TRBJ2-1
CASSLMRGLNNEQFF
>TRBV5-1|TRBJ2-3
CASSIAARTDTQYF
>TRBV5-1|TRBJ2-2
CASSLSATNTGELFF
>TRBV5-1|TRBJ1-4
CASSSGRTTTNEKLFF
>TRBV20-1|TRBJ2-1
CSARTLGGSGEQFF
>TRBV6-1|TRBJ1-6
CARTTGGGSYNSPLHF
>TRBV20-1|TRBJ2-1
CSARGGTLYNEQFF
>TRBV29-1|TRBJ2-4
CSVEAGGAKNIQYF
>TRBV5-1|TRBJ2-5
CASSRLGTPGRETQYF
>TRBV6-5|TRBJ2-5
CASSYYRVQETQYF
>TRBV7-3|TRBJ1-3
CASSLSGTGGNTIYF
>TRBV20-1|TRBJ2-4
CSADLGGVAKNIQYF
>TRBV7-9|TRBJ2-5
CASSFTAAPGQETQYF
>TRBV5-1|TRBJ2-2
CASSLAANTGELFF
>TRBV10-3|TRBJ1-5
CATGQPNQPQHF
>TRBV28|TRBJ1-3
CASSLGYSRGSGNTIYF
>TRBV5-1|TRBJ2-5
CASSRTGAQETQYF
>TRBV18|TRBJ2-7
CASSPNNRGYYEQYF
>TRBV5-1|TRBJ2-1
CASSLVSSSSYNEQFF
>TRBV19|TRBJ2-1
CASSIVGSGSYNEQFF
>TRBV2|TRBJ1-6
CASRSGINSPLHF
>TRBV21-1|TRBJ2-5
CASPGTGEETQYF
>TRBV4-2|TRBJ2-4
CASSQGRLAKNIQYF
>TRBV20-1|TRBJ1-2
CSARDISGRGGYTF
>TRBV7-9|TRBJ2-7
CASSLPTGGAYF
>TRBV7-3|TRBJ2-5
CASSKYGGPLTGETQYF